A single sample gave rise to the 16 T cell receptor beta chains below, sequenced in a study of read filtering for tumor transcriptome and immune sequencing. From about 0.4 ug of RNA, a library with molecular barcoded alpha/delta and beta/gamma adaptors was made. Using its own MiXCR run on the reads, TCRdb lists one record per CDR3 protein. The sample holds 5,500 to 6,000 distinct CDR3 sequences, 21% seen once. The sequenced sample consisted of a population of CD138-negative cells sorted from bone marrow. These receptors originate from a donor over 35 with multiple myeloma.

The count of this clonotype is one. Germline is not matched at one junction end, which may reflect a read error. V and J are TRBV2 and TRBJ1-5, with TRBD1 matching 8 bases. The CDR3 extends over 15 amino acids. CDR1 and CDR2 from the germline V gene are SNHLY and FYNNEI. The DNA of the CDR3 is TGCGCCAGCAGTGAGTCCAGGGGGCACTATCAGCCCCAGCATTTT. It encodes CASSESRGHYQPQHF.

This clonotype has a single count. One end of the junction varies from germline; a read error may be responsible. V is TRBV19 and J is TRBJ1-5, with TRBD1 identical over 9 bases. This CDR3 spans 16 amino acids. Germline CDR1 is LNHDA and CDR2 is SQIVND (reference sequence). CDR3 loop: CASSPPINRGTGISNF. CDR3 nucleotide sequence: TGTGCCAGTAGCCCCCCTATTAATCGCGGGACAGGGATCTCAAATTTT.

Many counts were recorded for this clonotype. The chain has TRBV7-2 and TRBJ2-7; TRBD2 might be the D (5 bases). The CDR3 sequence is 14 residues long. Germline assignment: CDR1 SGHTA and CDR2 FQGNSA. Trimming took off 3 bases at V and 4 bases at J, with 13 bases between the two ends. CDR3 region: CASSFSVRGYEQYF. CDR3 nucleotide sequence: TGTGCCAGCAGCTTTTCAGTTCGCGGGTACGAGCAGTACTTC.

By share, this clonotype ranks as large. The V call is TRBV7-6, the J call TRBJ2-1, with D possibly matching TRBD2 (6 bases). CDR3 length: 13 residues. In germline, CDR1 is SGHVS, CDR2 FNYEAQ. The ends were cut back, 4 bases at V and 8 bases at J, with 12 bases in the middle. Here the CDR3 reads CASSSRETYEQFF. For the CDR3, the DNA is TGTGCCAGCAGCTCCCGGGAGACGTATGAGCAGTTCTTC.

This clonotype was seen many times. The V call is TRBV28, the J call TRBJ2-1, with D uncertain. CDR1 MDHEN and CDR2 SYDVKM come from the germline V gene. The CDR3 has 15 amino acids. V gave up 3 bases and J gave up 7 bases, with 16 bases separating them. This CDR3 is CASSFITAYLNEQFF. CDR3 DNA: TGTGCCAGCAGTTTTATAACAGCCTACCTTAATGAGCAGTTCTTC.

This clonotype occurred many times. The V gene is TRBV20-1, the J gene TRBJ2-1, with 9 nucleotides matching TRBD2. The CDR3 loop spans 15 amino acids. Germline lookup yields CDR1 DFQATT and CDR2 SNEGSKA (reference sequence). V dropped 0 bases and J dropped 5; count of bases not matched to a gene: 5. The CDR3 bases are TGCAGTGCTAGAGATCCGCTAGCGGGACACAATGAGCAGTTCTTC. It codes for CSARDPLAGHNEQFF.

By frequency in the sample, this clonotype is medium-sized. The gene calls are TRBV19 and TRBJ2-1; tentative D call: TRBD1 (7 bases). V shed 3 bases and J shed 14 bases, with 20 bases lying between them. The CDR3 length is 14 residues. CDR1 is LNHDA, CDR2 SQIVND, per germline (reference sequence). CDR3 loop: CASSMGAGQMSEFF. In DNA, the CDR3 is TGTGCCAGTAGTATGGGGGCGGGACAGATGTCTGAGTTCTTC.

The V and J genes are TRBV20-1 and TRBJ2-1; the match to TRBD2 covers 7 bases. Germline CDR1 reads DFQATT; CDR2 reads SNEGSKA (reference sequence). This CDR3 comprises 16 residues. V shed 5 bases, J shed 0 bases, and the junction held 10 bases outside the gene matches. The CDR3, as DNA: TGCAGTGCTCCGTCAAGAACTAGCGTCTCCTACAATGAGCAGTTCTTC. Translation gives CSAPSRTSVSYNEQFF.

This clonotype was seen ten or more times. The rearrangement links TRBV4-2 to TRBJ2-3; a weak D match, TRBD2 (7 bases). CDR3 size: 16 residues. Germline loops: CDR1 LGHNA, CDR2 YNFKEQ. V lost 5 bases and J lost 2, with 17 bases in between. The CDR3 is CASSARGDTDTDTQYF. The CDR3 DNA is TGTGCCAGCAGCGCTCGGGGGGACACCGACACAGATACGCAGTATTTT.

This clonotype was counted ten times or more. The CDR3 loop reads CASSLDRGIQPQHF. CDR3 sequence (DNA): TGTGCCAGCAGTCTAGACAGGGGGATCCAGCCCCAGCATTTT. This rearrangement joins TRBV28 to TRBJ1-5; TRBD1 matches 9 bases. There are 14 residues in the CDR3. CDR1 MDHEN and CDR2 SYDVKM come from the germline V gene. V was pared by 5 bases and J by 7 bases, with 6 bases of the junction left unmatched.

To note about this clonotype: Since no conserved phenylalanine or tryptophan closes the CDR3, a read error is the likely cause. The J gene is TRBJ2-3, the V gene TRBV23-1; 12 bases are a match to TRBD1. TRBV23-1 is labeled an ORF, and its function is uncertain. Unmatched junction bases numbered 12, after V lost 7 bases and J lost 10 bases. CDR3 length: 15 amino acids. The CDR3 spells CASTSPGQGARAQYH. The DNA of the CDR3 is TGCGCCAGCACCTCACCGGGACAGGGGGCGCGGGCGCAGTATCAT.

By sample share, this clonotype is medium-sized. The CDR3 here is CSASAAEKYEQYF. CDR3 coding DNA: TGCAGTGCTAGCGCCGCAGAAAAATACGAGCAGTACTTC. This sequence joins TRBV20-1 and TRBJ2-7, with D uncertain. The CDR3 runs 13 residues. Germline V lookup: CDR1 DFQATT, CDR2 SNEGSKA (reference sequence). Trimming took 3 bases from V and 4 from J, leaving 13 bases between them.

This clonotype was detected ten times or more. The J gene is TRBJ2-2, the V gene TRBV19; D may match TRBD1 or TRBD2 (7 bases each). CDR3 length: 15 amino acids. The germline gives CDR1 LNHDA, CDR2 SQIVND (reference sequence). Trimming pared 5 bases from V and 6 bases from J, leaving 16 bases between. CDR3 in amino acids: CASSSGGGYAGELFF. The DNA of the CDR3 is TGTGCCAGTAGTTCAGGGGGGGGATACGCCGGGGAGCTGTTTTTT.

The V and J genes are TRBV28 and TRBJ2-5; D is unresolved. Germline V gives CDR1 MDHEN, CDR2 SYDVKM. Trimming removed 4 bases at V and 1 base at J, with 19 bases between. The CDR3 extends over 17 amino acids. The CDR3 protein is CASSSPSRGTLQETQYF. CDR3 DNA: TGTGCCAGCAGTTCTCCTTCGCGTGGAACACTCCAAGAGACCCAGTACTTC.

This clonotype was detected ten times or more. V is TRBV6-5 and J is TRBJ1-2; D perhaps matches TRBD1 (5 bases). The germline gives CDR1 MNHEY, CDR2 SVGAGI. CDR3 length equals 13 residues. Trimming removed 5 bases from V and 9 bases from J, with 16 bases in between. The CDR3 coding sequence is TGTGCCAGCAGTACACGGACACCCCAACGCTACACCTTC. Translation: CASSTRTPQRYTF.

By sample share, this clonotype is medium-sized. This chain joins TRBV6-2 or TRBV6-3 and TRBJ1-4; D ambiguous. Germline CDR1 reads MNHEY; CDR2 reads SVGEGT. This CDR3 comprises 13 residues. V lost 6 bases to trimming and J lost 6 bases, with 11 bases between them. The CDR3 sequence: CASSKGRDEKLFF. Here the CDR3 DNA reads TGTGCCAGCAGCAAAGGACGTGATGAAAAACTGTTTTTT.